What follows are 30 T cell receptor beta chains derived from one specimen sequenced in a study of blood T cell repertoires in COVID-19. The data were produced by immunoSEQ multiplex PCR, yet TCRdb's version contains in-frame clones alone and is incomplete. This sample has some 64,000 clones; 65% to 85% occur once, and the top ten carry around 54%. The sequencing sample was made of PBMCs or T cells enriched from blood (not recorded which). The receptors derive from a woman aged 55-75 years who had been exposed to COVID-19.

J is TRBJ2-3 and V is TRBV5-5; TRBD1 agrees at 7 bases. The CDR3 sequence is 16 residues long. V trimming: 2 bases; J trimming: 2 bases; junction bases outside the gene matches: 8. Germline CDR1 is SGHKS and CDR2 is YYEKEE (reference sequence). The DNA of the CDR3 is TGTGCCAGCAGCTTCCCCGGGACAGCTAACACAGATACGCAGTATTTT. It translates to CASSFPGTANTDTQYF.

This clone was detected only once. This sequence joins TRBV15 and TRBJ1-5; the D gene is possibly TRBD1 (5 bases). V lost 4 bases to trimming and J lost 4 bases, with 14 bases between them. This CDR3 is 15 amino acids long. The V gene's germline CDR1 is LNHNV and CDR2 YYDKDF (reference sequence). This CDR3 reads CATSIGGDMNQPQHF. The CDR3 coding sequence is TGTGCCACCAGCATTGGAGGGGATATGAATCAGCCCCAGCATTTT.

The J gene is TRBJ1-2, the V gene TRBV29-1; D is unresolved. Germline V gives CDR1 SQVTM, CDR2 ANQGSEA. V dropped 0 bases and J dropped 8 bases, with 28 bases sitting between them. The CDR3 runs to 18 residues. CDR3: CSVEEVEKGASDFGGYTF. The DNA for the CDR3 is TGCAGCGTTGAAGAAGTGGAGAAAGGCGCTTCGGATTTCGGAGGCTACACCTTC.

The chain combines TRBV27 with TRBJ1-6; 9 bases are shared with TRBD1. V lost 6 bases to trimming and J lost 0 bases; unmatched junction nucleotides: 6. This CDR3 spans 17 amino acids. Germline V gene sequence: CDR1 MNHEY, CDR2 SMNVEV (reference sequence). For the CDR3, the DNA is TGTGCCAGCAGAAGATCGGGACAGGGCTCCTATAATTCACCCCTCCACTTT. Translation gives CASRRSGQGSYNSPLHF.

The chain is built from TRBV9 and TRBJ2-1; tentatively, D is TRBD1 (5 bases). V was pared by 5 bases and J by 2 bases, with 11 bases between. CDR3 size: 14 residues. Germline CDR1 and CDR2: SGDLS and YYNGEE. CDR3 sequence reads: CASSVGATYNEQFF. Here the CDR3 DNA reads TGTGCCAGCAGTGTTGGGGCCACCTACAATGAGCAGTTCTTC.

The chain carries TRBV19 and TRBJ2-3, with unresolved D. Trimming stripped 3 bases from V and 2 bases from J, with 18 bases between. Germline V CDR1 and CDR2: LNHDA, SQIVND (reference sequence). The CDR3 spans 17 residues. The chain's CDR3 is CASSMFGWAKNTDTQYF. The CDR3 DNA is TGTGCCAGTAGTATGTTTGGTTGGGCTAAGAACACAGATACGCAGTATTTT. The full variable domain, with the rest looked up from reference TRBV19 and TRBJ2-3, is DGGITQSPKYLFRKEGQNVTLSCEQNLNHDAMYWYRQDPGQGLRLIYYSQIVNDFQKGDIAEGYSVSREKKESFPLTVTSAQKNPTAFYLCASSMFGWAKNTDTQYFGPGTRLTVL.

This clone has a handful of counts. J is TRBJ2-7 and V is TRBV28, with D perhaps matching TRBD2 (6 bases). This CDR3 is 15 amino acids long. The ends were cut back, 1 base at V and 5 bases at J, with 15 bases in the middle. Germline V lookup: CDR1 MDHEN, CDR2 SYDVKM. The CDR3 DNA reads TGTGCCAGCAGTTTATCGGGACCCGGAGGGAACGAGCAGTACTTC. This translates into CASSLSGPGGNEQYF.

The genes are TRBV25-1 and TRBJ2-3; TRBD2 matches 7 bases. V gave up 5 bases and J gave up 0 bases; unmatched junction bases: 5. CDR1 is MGHDK, CDR2 SYGVNS, per germline. The CDR3 is 15 residues long. CDR3 DNA sequence: TGTGCCAGCAGTAAAGCGGGACCTAGCACAGATACGCAGTATTTT. Translating gives CASSKAGPSTDTQYF. The whole variable domain, remainder taken from reference TRBV25-1 and TRBJ2-3, is EADIYQTPRYLVIGTGKKITLECSQTMGHDKMYWYQQDPGMELHLIHYSYGVNSTEKGDLSSESTVSRIRTEHFPLTLESARPSHTSQYLCASSKAGPSTDTQYFGPGTRLTVL.

V is TRBV5-8 and J is TRBJ2-2, with no clear D. The CDR3 has 18 amino acids. CDR1 and CDR2 from the germline V gene are SGHTS and YDEGEE. Deletions cut 2 bases from V and 0 bases from J, with 17 bases between. CDR3 sequence (DNA): TGTGCCAGCAGCTTAATAATCATGAGCCCATCGAACACCGGGGAGCTGTTTTTT. This encodes CASSLIIMSPSNTGELFF.

The chain couples TRBV30 to TRBJ1-1, with 9 bases identical to TRBD1. The CDR3 covers 13 residues. Germline lookup yields CDR1 GTSNPN and CDR2 SVGIG (reference sequence). J gave up 4 bases and V 5 bases, and 5 bases lay outside the gene matches. The CDR3 DNA sequence: TGTGCCTGGCACCGGGACAGGGCCACTGAAGCTTTCTTT. Its protein product is CAWHRDRATEAFF.

This clone was found once. The chain is built from TRBV5-1 and TRBJ1-1; possibly TRBD1 for D (6 bases). CDR3 length: 15 residues. Trimming took 4 bases from V and 0 from J, leaving 13 bases between them. Germline CDR1 and CDR2: SGHRS and YFSETQ. CDR3 region: CASSPWDTLNTEAFF. For the CDR3, the DNA is TGCGCCAGCAGCCCCTGGGACACTTTGAACACTGAAGCTTTCTTT.

The chain joins TRBV28 to TRBJ1-2; D remains unclear. The CDR3 length is 13 residues. Trimming shortened V by 6 bases and J by 4 bases, and 12 bases separated the two germline ends. Per germline, CDR1 MDHEN and CDR2 SYDVKM. The CDR3 region is CASRQDNGYGYTF. CDR3 coding DNA: TGTGCCAGCAGACAAGACAATGGCTATGGCTACACCTTC.

This CDR3 is CASHYGGSEKLFF. CDR3 in DNA: TGTGCCAGCCACTACGGGGGTAGTGAAAAACTGTTTTTT. V and J are TRBV18 and TRBJ1-4; a weak D match, TRBD1 (5 bases). Germline V gives CDR1 KGHSH, CDR2 LQKENI. V lost 8 bases, J lost 7 bases, and 14 bases lay in between. The CDR3 length is 13 residues.

In DNA form, the CDR3 reads TGTGCCAGCAGCCCCGGGACTATCTCCTACAATGAGCAGTTCTTC. Amino acids: CASSPGTISYNEQFF. V gene TRBV6-5 combines with J gene TRBJ2-1, with 7 bases that match TRBD2. The CDR3 has 15 amino acids. The germline V gene has CDR1 MNHEY and CDR2 SVGAGI. Trimming cost V 6 bases and J 0 bases; bases outside gene matches: 5.

The rearrangement links TRBV30 to TRBJ2-7; a possible D gene is TRBD1 (5 bases). CDR1 and CDR2 (germline): GTSNPN, SVGIG (reference sequence). Trimming took 2 bases from V and 9 from J, leaving 11 bases between them. The CDR3 is 11 amino acids. This CDR3 is CAWSQGRWQYF. DNA of the CDR3: TGTGCCTGGAGTCAGGGTAGATGGCAGTACTTC.

The chain is built from TRBV2 and TRBJ1-5; 9 nucleotides line up with TRBD1. V lost 7 bases, J lost 6 bases, and 7 bases stayed unmatched. The length of the CDR3 is 14 residues. The germline gives CDR1 SNHLY, CDR2 FYNNEI. CDR3 bases: TGTGCCAGCAACACAGGGGGCCAGGGTCAGCCCCAGCATTTT. Translating it yields CASNTGGQGQPQHF.

The gene calls are TRBV5-4 and TRBJ1-6, with 9 bases that match TRBD1. The germline gives CDR1 SGHNT, CDR2 YYREEE (reference sequence). The length of the CDR3 is 13 residues. J was trimmed by 9 bases and V by 9 bases; bases with no gene match: 7. CDR3 protein: CATGWGQGSPLHF. In DNA, the CDR3 is TGTGCCACAGGGTGGGGACAGGGTTCACCCCTCCACTTT.

The CDR3 nucleotides read TGTGCCAGCAGCTGGGGGGATGGGCCCTACGAGCAGTACTTC. It translates to CASSWGDGPYEQYF. The chain uses TRBV11-2 and TRBJ2-7, with D perhaps matching TRBD2 (6 bases). Germline-derived CDR1 and CDR2 are SGHAT and FQNNGV. V lost 4 bases to trimming and J lost 2 bases, with 12 bases between them. The CDR3 runs 14 residues. Based on the CDR3 plus reference TRBV11-2 and TRBJ2-7, the full variable domain is EAGVAQSPRYKIIEKRQSVAFWCNPISGHATLYWYQQILGQGPKLLIQFQNNGVVDDSQLPKDRFSAERLKGVDSTLKIQPAKLEDSAVYLCASSWGDGPYEQYFGPGTRLTVT.

The chain has TRBV10-2 and TRBJ1-6; maybe TRBD1 (5 bases). Trimming stripped 4 bases from V and 5 bases from J, with 6 bases between. The CDR3 consists of 13 residues. Per the germline V gene, CDR1 is WSHSY and CDR2 is SAAADI. This CDR3 is CASSARDNSPLHF. CDR3 nucleotide sequence: TGCGCCAGCAGTGCCAGGGATAATTCACCCCTCCACTTT.

The J gene is TRBJ2-2, the V gene TRBV11-2, with 9 bases identical to TRBD1. The CDR3 length is 14 residues. The ends lost 7 bases at V and 5 bases at J; junction bases unmatched: 5. Germline CDR1 and CDR2: SGHAT and FQNNGV. CDR3 in DNA: TGTGCCAGCACTCTGACAGGGGGAACCGGGGAGCTGTTTTTT. This translates into CASTLTGGTGELFF.

The rearrangement links TRBV28 to TRBJ2-7; 7 nucleotides line up with TRBD2. The CDR3 length is 14 residues. Germline V gene lookup returns CDR1 MDHEN and CDR2 SYDVKM. V lost 5 bases and J lost 7; bases outside the gene matches: 11. The CDR3 here is CASSPSGTILEQYF. CDR3 DNA: TGTGCCAGCAGTCCGTCCGGGACTATCCTGGAGCAGTACTTC.

The rearrangement uses TRBV7-2 and TRBJ2-4, with 9 positions matching TRBD1. CDR3 length equals 17 residues. V lost 5 bases to trimming and J lost 6 bases; unmatched junction nucleotides: 14. The germline gives CDR1 SGHTA, CDR2 FQGNSA. CDR3 coding DNA: TGTGCCAGCAGCCTTGGGACAGGGCGACGGTACCCAAACATTCAGTACTTC. It is translated as CASSLGTGRRYPNIQYF.

This CDR3 reads CASSYRAGSYNEQFF. The CDR3 DNA reads as TGTGCCAGCAGTTACCGCGCGGGTTCCTACAATGAGCAGTTCTTC. The V gene is TRBV6-5, the J gene TRBJ2-1, with a weak D call TRBD2 (5 bases). With 2 bases removed from V and 1 base from J, the gap between germline ends came to 9 bases. In germline, CDR1 is MNHEY, CDR2 SVGAGI. CDR3 length: 15 residues.

The V gene is TRBV28, the J gene TRBJ1-1, with D maybe TRBD1 (5 bases). Germline CDR1 and CDR2: MDHEN and SYDVKM. This CDR3 has 14 residues. The germline V and J ends were trimmed by 2 bases and 4 bases, with 11 bases remaining between them. The DNA for the CDR3 is TGTGCCAGCAGTTTAATGGGGGGGGGCACTGAAGCTTTCTTT. This codes for CASSLMGGGTEAFF.

The CDR3: CASSLHPSGNPTGELFF. CDR3 DNA: TGTGCCAGCAGCCTCCATCCTAGCGGGAACCCCACCGGGGAGCTGTTTTTT. The chain carries TRBV7-8 and TRBJ2-2, with 9 nucleotides matching TRBD2. Germline CDR1 is SGHVS and CDR2 is FQNEAQ. CDR3 length: 17 amino acids. Unmatched junction bases numbered 11, after V lost 5 bases and J lost 4 bases.

The rearrangement links TRBV19 to TRBJ2-7, with 7 bases aligning to TRBD1. V lost 5 bases, J lost 6 bases, and 13 bases stayed unmatched. CDR3 size: 15 residues. Germline CDR1 reads LNHDA; CDR2 reads SQIVND (reference sequence). The CDR3 loop reads CASSSPHRGIGEQYF. CDR3 coding DNA: TGTGCCAGTAGTTCCCCTCACAGGGGAATCGGCGAGCAGTACTTC.

There are a few counts of this clone. The gene calls are TRBV28 and TRBJ1-1, with a tentative D call TRBD1 (6 bases). The CDR3 has 15 residues. Trimming removed 6 bases at V and 3 bases at J, with 17 bases between. CDR1 is MDHEN and CDR2 is SYDVKM in the germline V gene. CDR3 nucleotide sequence: TGTGCCAGCAGCCCTACAGGGAGCGATGACACTGAAGCTTTCTTT. Amino acids: CASSPTGSDDTEAFF.

This clone was picked up a small number of times. The rearrangement uses TRBV29-1 and TRBJ1-6; TRBD1 agrees at 9 bases. CDR3 length: 13 residues. With 6 bases clipped from V and 6 bases from J, the junction kept 3 bases outside the gene matches. Germline CDR1 SQVTM, CDR2 ANQGSEA. The CDR3 nucleotides read TGCAGCGTCTCGGACAGGGGTAATTCACCCCTCCACTTT. This translates into CSVSDRGNSPLHF.

This clone was observed a few times. V and J are TRBV24-1 and TRBJ2-5; the D gene is possibly TRBD1 (6 bases). The CDR3 runs to 16 residues. Trimming took 4 bases from V and 7 from J, leaving 21 bases between them. Per the germline V gene, CDR1 is KGHDR and CDR2 is SFDVKD. The CDR3 sequence is CATSDFRTDTEGTQYF. The CDR3 DNA follows: TGTGCCACCAGTGACTTCCGGACAGATACGGAAGGGACCCAGTACTTC.

This clone was detected a few times. V is TRBV28 and J is TRBJ2-1; D might be TRBD2 (5 bases). CDR1 is MDHEN, CDR2 SYDVKM, per germline. Trimming took off 7 bases at V and 9 bases at J, with 16 bases between the two ends. This CDR3 is 13 amino acids long. CDR3 in DNA: TGTGCCAGCACCTCAGGACCCGCGGGTGAGCAGTTCTTC. Its translation: CASTSGPAGEQFF. The whole variable domain, filled in from reference TRBV28 and TRBJ2-1, reads DVKVTQSSRYLVKRTGEKVFLECVQDMDHENMFWYRQDPGLGLRLIYFSYDVKMKEKGDIPEGYSVSREKKERFSLILESASTNQTSMYLCASTSGPAGEQFFGPGTRLTVL.